This T cell receptor (beta chain) was sequenced in a study of shared clonotypes between healthy human individuals. Points from the study as a whole: Sharing across a handful of donors was seen in 4% to 5.5% of naive CD4 clonotypes. Sequencing of the sorted subsets was shown by rarefaction to be incomplete despite large depth. Compared with memory subsets, naive subsets generally had larger estimated richness.

Germline CDR1 reads SGHTA; CDR2 reads FQGNSA. V lost 1 base to trimming and J lost 2 bases, with 6 bases between them. This CDR3 spans 13 amino acids. Authors' methods: Junction-only sequences without quality scores came from ImmunoSEQ, so filtering differed. Sequencing was performed with immunoSEQ multiplex PCR; in TCRdb, only in-frame clones are kept and a portion is missing. Clone size and V and J calls were adopted from that table, with D and trimming inferred from the DNA. The sample shows more than 1 million clones, roughly 74% of them seen only once. On this clone: Its antigen is unidentified. The sample carries other DNA sequences with the same CDR3.

The chain has TRBV7-2 and TRBJ2-7; D may correspond to TRBD1 or TRBD2 (5 bases each). This clonotype was sampled from a man younger than 30 in good health. Some clones in this sample may be carry-over from other donors' samples. Sample: memory CD4+ T cells from PBMCs. Subset specified: CD45RA-negative fraction. CDR3 nucleotides: TGTGCCAGCAGCTTAGGGGGGACCTACGAGCAGTACTTC. Translated, it gives CASSLGGTYEQYF.